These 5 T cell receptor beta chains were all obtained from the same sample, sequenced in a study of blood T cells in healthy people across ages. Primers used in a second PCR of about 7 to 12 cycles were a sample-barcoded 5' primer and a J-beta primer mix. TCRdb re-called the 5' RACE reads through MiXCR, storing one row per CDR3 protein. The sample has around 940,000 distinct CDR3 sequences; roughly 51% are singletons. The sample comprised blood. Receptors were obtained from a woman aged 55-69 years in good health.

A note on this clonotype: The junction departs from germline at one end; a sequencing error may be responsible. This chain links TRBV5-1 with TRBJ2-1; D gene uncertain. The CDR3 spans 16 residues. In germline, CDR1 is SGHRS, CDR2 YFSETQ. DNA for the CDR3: TGTGCCAGCAGCCCCGAATCCCCCAGACCGGCGGAGGAGCAGTTCTTC. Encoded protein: CASSPESPRPAEEQFF.

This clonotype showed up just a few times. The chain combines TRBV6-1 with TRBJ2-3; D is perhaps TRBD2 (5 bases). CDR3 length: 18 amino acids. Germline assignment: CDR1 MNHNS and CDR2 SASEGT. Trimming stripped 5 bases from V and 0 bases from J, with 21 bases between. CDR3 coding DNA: TGTGCCAGCAGTAGCCGGCTAGGACGGACGGGGAGCACAGATACGCAGTATTTT. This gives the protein CASSSRLGRTGSTDTQYF.

The CDR3: CASSLLHGTRAKTQYF. Written as DNA, the CDR3 is TGTGCCAGCAGTTTATTGCATGGGACTCGCGCGAAGACCCAGTACTTC. This chain links TRBV27 with TRBJ2-7, with a weak D call TRBD2 (6 bases). The DNA end is more similar to TRBJ2-5, so the J call may be wrong. Germline CDR1 and CDR2: MNHEY and SMNVEV (reference sequence). This CDR3 contains 16 residues.

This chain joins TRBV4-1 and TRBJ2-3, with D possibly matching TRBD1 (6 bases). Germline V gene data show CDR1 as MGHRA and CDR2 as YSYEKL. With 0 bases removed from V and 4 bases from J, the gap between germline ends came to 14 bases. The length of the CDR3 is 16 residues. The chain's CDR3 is CASSQDPVAGADTQYF. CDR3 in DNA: TGCGCCAGCAGCCAAGATCCGGTAGCAGGGGCAGATACGCAGTATTTT.

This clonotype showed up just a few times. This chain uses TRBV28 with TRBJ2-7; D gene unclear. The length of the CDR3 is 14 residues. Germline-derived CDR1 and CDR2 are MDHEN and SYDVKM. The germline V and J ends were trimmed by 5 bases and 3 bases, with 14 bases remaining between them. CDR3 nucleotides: TGTGCCAGCAGTCCGGCCATAGTGATCTACGAGCAGTACTTC. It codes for CASSPAIVIYEQYF.